Listed here are 27 T cell receptor beta chains from one sample, sequenced in a study of T cells in Graves' hyperthyroidism and ophthalmopathy. Template material for amplifying TCR beta CDR3 regions consisted of RNA transcripts. The TCR CDR3 first-round RT-PCR relied on the HTBI primer set. A single record per CDR3 protein comes from TCRdb applying MiXCR to the multiplex PCR reads. The sample records around 700,000 distinct CDR3 sequences, around 19% being singletons. Sequences were obtained from blood. These receptors all stem from a woman between 50 and 59 years old with Graves' hyperthyroidism that later progressed to Graves' ophthalmopathy.

The gene calls are TRBV20-1 and TRBJ1-4; TRBD1 matches 12 bases. CDR3 size: 16 residues. Germline V gene sequence: CDR1 DFQATT, CDR2 SNEGSKA (reference sequence). V lost 7 bases and J lost 3; bases outside the gene matches: 9. The CDR3 DNA reads TGCAGTGTTCCGGGACAGGGGGCGCGGGCTAATGAAAAACTGTTTTTT. Amino acid sequence: CSVPGQGARANEKLFF.

This clonotype was picked up one time. The V gene is TRBV7-6, the J gene TRBJ2-5; 9 bases agree with TRBD2. The CDR3 length is 16 residues. The V segment lost 4 bases and the J segment 4 bases; nucleotides outside the gene matches: 10. CDR1 and CDR2 (germline): SGHVS, FNYEAQ. This CDR3 is CASSSGKAGGRETQYF. In DNA form, the CDR3 reads TGTGCCAGCAGCTCGGGAAAAGCGGGGGGCCGAGAGACCCAGTACTTC.

This clonotype appeared many times. The rearrangement links TRBV20-1 to TRBJ2-3; 8 bases line up with TRBD2. V lost 6 bases to trimming and J lost 1 base; unmatched junction nucleotides: 9. CDR1 and CDR2 from the germline V gene are DFQATT and SNEGSKA (reference sequence). CDR3 length equals 15 residues. The CDR3 DNA reads TGCAGTGCCCCCGGTGAGACTAGCGGCACAGATACGCAGTATTTT. Translating gives CSAPGETSGTDTQYF.

This clonotype has a count of ten or more. The chain joins TRBV7-8 to TRBJ1-4; the D is unclear. CDR1 SGHVS and CDR2 FQNEAQ come from the germline V gene. V lost 1 base to trimming and J lost 7 bases, with 10 bases between them. The CDR3 extends over 14 amino acids. CDR3 sequence (DNA): TGTGCCAGCAGCTTAGTTGGGTTGTCTGAAAAACTGTTTTTT. It yields the protein CASSLVGLSEKLFF. The full variable domain, rest sourced from reference TRBV7-8 and TRBJ1-4, is GAGVSQSPRYKVAKRGQDVALRCDPISGHVSLFWYQQALGQGPEFLTYFQNEAQLDKSGLPSDRFFAERPEGSVSTLKIQRTQQEDSAVYLCASSLVGLSEKLFFGSGTQLSVL.

The chain is built from TRBV13 and TRBJ1-2; 7 bases agree with TRBD1. With 7 bases clipped from V and 0 bases from J, the junction kept 8 bases outside the gene matches. The germline gives CDR1 PRHDT, CDR2 FYEKMQ (reference sequence). CDR3 size: 15 residues. The CDR3 loop reads CASTRQGEANYGYTF. In DNA form, the CDR3 reads TGTGCCAGCACCAGACAGGGAGAGGCTAACTATGGCTACACCTTC.

V is TRBV19 and J is TRBJ1-2; possibly TRBD1 for D (5 bases). V lost 5 bases and J lost 5, with 12 bases in between. This CDR3 is built from 13 residues. CDR1 and CDR2 from the germline V gene are LNHDA and SQIVND (reference sequence). CDR3 protein: CASSSDIFYGYTF. Written as DNA, the CDR3 is TGTGCCAGTAGTTCGGACATCTTTTATGGCTACACCTTC.

This clonotype came up many times. The chain recombines TRBV6-1 with TRBJ2-7; D remains unclear. The CDR3 runs 12 residues. In germline, CDR1 is MNHNS, CDR2 SASEGT. The germline V and J ends were trimmed by 7 bases and 3 bases, with 10 bases remaining between them. CDR3 sequence: CASNERHYEQYF. Written as DNA, the CDR3 is TGTGCCAGCAACGAACGGCACTACGAGCAGTACTTC.

V and J are TRBV6-1 and TRBJ1-6; no definite D call. The CDR3 is 15 residues long. Germline CDR1 is MNHNS and CDR2 is SASEGT. The V and J ends lost 5 bases and 9 bases respectively, with 17 bases between them. CDR3 sequence reads: CASSPTLLSASPLHF. CDR3 DNA: TGTGCCAGCAGTCCAACATTACTTTCGGCTTCACCCCTCCACTTT.

The CDR3 nucleotides are TGTGCCAGCAGCGTCAGCAGCGCCAAAAACATTCAGTACTTC. Amino acid sequence: CASSVSSAKNIQYF. The rearrangement links TRBV7-9 to TRBJ2-4; D is ambiguous. The germline V and J ends were trimmed by 5 bases and 1 base, with 9 bases remaining between them. From germline, CDR1 is SEHNR and CDR2 FQNEAQ (reference sequence). There are 14 residues in the CDR3. Combining the CDR3 with reference TRBV7-9 and TRBJ2-4 gives the whole variable domain DTGVSQNPRHKITKRGQNVTFRCDPISEHNRLYWYRQTLGQGPEFLTYFQNEAQLEKSRLLSDRFSAERPKGSFSTLEIQRTEQGDSAMYLCASSVSSAKNIQYFGAGTRLSVL.

V is TRBV7-3 and J is TRBJ2-1; 7 nucleotides agree with TRBD2. There are 16 residues in the CDR3. V was pared by 4 bases and J by 3 bases, with 9 bases of the junction left unmatched. Germline V gene data show CDR1 as SGHTA and CDR2 as FQGTGA. CDR3 in amino acids: CASSWGGAFSYNEQFF. DNA for the CDR3: TGTGCCAGCAGCTGGGGAGGGGCGTTCAGCTACAATGAGCAGTTCTTC.

This chain connects TRBV20-1 to TRBJ1-2; 9 bases are shared with TRBD1. The germline V gene encodes CDR1 DFQATT and CDR2 SNEGSKA (reference sequence). The CDR3 sequence is 14 residues long. Trimming removed 4 bases from V and 5 bases from J; junction bases left unmatched: 8. The chain's CDR3 is CSAKGQGIVYGYTF. CDR3 coding DNA: TGCAGTGCTAAGGGACAGGGAATAGTTTATGGCTACACCTTC.

This clonotype was picked up a small number of times. J is TRBJ2-3 and V is TRBV27; D perhaps matches TRBD2 (6 bases). The CDR3 loop spans 16 amino acids. Between the trimmed V and J ends, which lost 11 bases and 8 bases, there was a span of 29 bases. The germline V gene has CDR1 MNHEY and CDR2 SMNVEV (reference sequence). In DNA form, the CDR3 reads TGTGCCCCCCTAACAAACCGGGACTTCGATCCCGGTACGCAGTATTTT. Amino acids: CAPLTNRDFDPGTQYF.

The table lists this clonotype with a few counts. The rearrangement uses TRBV29-1 and TRBJ1-4, with TRBD1 identical over 8 bases. This CDR3 comprises 13 residues. Germline CDR1 and CDR2: SQVTM and ANQGSEA. J was trimmed by 4 bases and V by 6 bases; bases with no gene match: 4. In nucleotides, the CDR3 is TGCAGCGTACCGGGACAGGTTAATGAAAAACTGTTTTTT. Encoded protein: CSVPGQVNEKLFF.

Concerning this clonotype itself: The CDR3 carries no conserved terminal phenylalanine or tryptophan, so it likely arises from a read error. The V and J genes are TRBV9 and TRBJ2-7; D ambiguous. The ends were cut back, 2 bases at V and 2 bases at J, with 11 bases in the middle. The CDR3 has 14 amino acids. Germline V gene lookup returns CDR1 SGDLS and CDR2 YYNGEE. CDR3 sequence: CASSVGPITYEQYL. CDR3 DNA sequence: TGTGCCAGCAGCGTCGGACCGATCACCTACGAGCAGTACCTC.

This clonotype was seen at least ten times. The CDR3 region is CSAEYRGHRAFF. In DNA form, the CDR3 reads TGCAGTGCAGAGTACAGGGGGCATCGAGCTTTCTTT. The genes are TRBV20-1 and TRBJ1-1; 9 nucleotides align to TRBD1. Looked up from germline, CDR1 is DFQATT and CDR2 is SNEGSKA (reference sequence). The CDR3 contains 12 residues. The junction had 9 bases not matched to a gene; V was cut back by 6 bases and J by 10 bases.

This clonotype occurred many times. The chain recombines TRBV27 with TRBJ2-5; 8 bases are shared with TRBD2. V lost 6 bases, J lost 2 bases, and 17 bases stayed unmatched. The germline gives CDR1 MNHEY, CDR2 SMNVEV (reference sequence). The CDR3 has 18 amino acids. CDR3 in amino acids: CASRASGGASQTQETQYF. The DNA for the CDR3 is TGTGCCAGCAGAGCAAGCGGGGGAGCGAGTCAAACTCAAGAGACCCAGTACTTC.

Note on this clonotype: A much larger clone lies a single base off, so this may be a read error. This chain connects TRBV12-3 or TRBV12-4 to TRBJ1-1; D is uncertain. This CDR3 comprises 14 residues. The CDR3 protein is CASSIGLGNTEVFF. The CDR3 DNA follows: TGTGCCAGCAGTATAGGACTGGGGAACACTGAAGTTTTCTTT.

This clonotype was recorded at least ten times. The chain recombines TRBV7-2 with TRBJ1-4, with D perhaps matching TRBD1 (6 bases). Germline V gene data show CDR1 as SGHTA and CDR2 as FQGNSA. V shed 0 bases and J shed 8 bases, with 13 bases lying between them. There are 15 residues in the CDR3. CDR3 region: CASSLASLRGEKLFF. DNA for the CDR3: TGTGCCAGCAGCTTAGCGTCCCTGAGGGGGGAAAAACTGTTTTTT.

There are many counts of this clonotype. V usage is TRBV7-8 and J usage is TRBJ2-2; the D gene could be TRBD1 or TRBD2 (5 bases each). The germline V gene encodes CDR1 SGHVS and CDR2 FQNEAQ. There are 16 residues in the CDR3. V gave up 8 bases and J gave up 10 bases, with 26 bases separating them. CDR3 region: CASSPLGGRNFEELFF. In DNA, the CDR3 is TGTGCCAGCTCACCCCTTGGGGGACGAAATTTTGAGGAGCTGTTTTTT.

There are many counts of this clonotype. The chain carries TRBV30 and TRBJ2-7; D not certain. Trimming stripped 5 bases from V and 0 bases from J, with 8 bases between. CDR1 and CDR2 (germline): GTSNPN, SVGIG (reference sequence). The CDR3 consists of 12 residues. CDR3 region: CAWGPSSYEQYF. The CDR3 DNA reads as TGTGCCTGGGGACCGAGCTCCTACGAGCAGTACTTC.

The V gene is TRBV9, the J gene TRBJ2-4, with D possibly matching TRBD1 (5 bases). V lost 3 bases and J lost 0, with 10 bases in between. The CDR3 runs to 15 residues. Germline V lookup: CDR1 SGDLS, CDR2 YYNGEE. The CDR3 bases are TGTGCCAGCAGCGGGGGCCTACTAGCCAAAAACATTCAGTACTTC. It encodes CASSGGLLAKNIQYF.

This clonotype was counted ten times or more. The chain employs TRBV12-3 or TRBV12-4 and TRBJ2-7; 10 nucleotides line up with TRBD1. Trimming removed 6 bases from V and 2 bases from J; junction bases left unmatched: 10. The CDR3 consists of 16 residues. The CDR3 region has the DNA TGTGCCAGCAGCCAATTGGACAGGGGGAGGCCCTACGAGCAGTACTTC. It encodes CASSQLDRGRPYEQYF.

Concerning this clonotype: A much larger clone differs by one base, so this may be a read error. The chain has TRBV12-3 or TRBV12-4 and TRBJ1-2, with 7 bases lining up with TRBD1. The CDR3 has 17 amino acids. The CDR3 spells CASSLAHRTGGAYGCTF. CDR3 nucleotides: TGTGCCAGCAGTTTAGCCCACCGGACAGGAGGGGCCTATGGCTGCACCTTC.

In this sample, this clonotype turned up many times. This CDR3 reads CASIPTRQGRNEQFF. The CDR3 nucleotides are TGTGCCAGCATCCCAACGCGGCAGGGGAGGAATGAGCAGTTCTTC. This chain uses TRBV2 with TRBJ2-1; either TRBD1 or TRBD2 may supply D (6 bases each). CDR1 is SNHLY, CDR2 FYNNEI, per germline. The CDR3 covers 15 residues. V was clipped by 7 bases and J by 7 bases, with 20 bases between them.

The DNA of the CDR3 is TGTGCCAGCAGCGAAGCAGATCGGACTGAAGCTTTCTTT. As protein: CASSEADRTEAFF. The gene calls are TRBV7-9 and TRBJ1-1; D is unresolved. V was shortened by 5 bases and J by 5 bases, with 12 bases between the two germline ends. The length of the CDR3 is 13 residues. CDR1 is SEHNR, CDR2 FQNEAQ, per germline (reference sequence).

This clonotype was observed at least ten times. The chain recombines TRBV5-1 with TRBJ1-1, with D perhaps matching TRBD1 (5 bases). The germline V gene encodes CDR1 SGHRS and CDR2 YFSETQ. V gave up 0 bases and J gave up 3 bases, with 9 bases separating them. The CDR3 runs to 14 residues. Written as DNA, the CDR3 is TGCGCCAGCAGCTTGGGACAGTGGGACACTGAAGCTTTCTTT. It yields the protein CASSLGQWDTEAFF. Full variable domain (outside the CDR3, taken from reference TRBV5-1 and TRBJ1-1): KAGVTQTPRYLIKTRGQQVTLSCSPISGHRSVSWYQQTPGQGLQFLFEYFSETQRNKGNFPGRFSGRQFSNSRSEMNVSTLELGDSALYLCASSLGQWDTEAFFGQGTRLTVV.

This clonotype was counted between two and nine times. This chain joins TRBV11-2 and TRBJ1-4; tentatively, D is TRBD1 (5 bases). The CDR3 runs 14 residues. The germline V and J ends were trimmed by 6 bases and 4 bases, with 12 bases remaining between them. Germline V CDR1 and CDR2: SGHAT, FQNNGV. In DNA form, the CDR3 reads TGTGCCAGCAGTCCCCGGGACTATAATGAAAAACTGTTTTTT. It codes for CASSPRDYNEKLFF.